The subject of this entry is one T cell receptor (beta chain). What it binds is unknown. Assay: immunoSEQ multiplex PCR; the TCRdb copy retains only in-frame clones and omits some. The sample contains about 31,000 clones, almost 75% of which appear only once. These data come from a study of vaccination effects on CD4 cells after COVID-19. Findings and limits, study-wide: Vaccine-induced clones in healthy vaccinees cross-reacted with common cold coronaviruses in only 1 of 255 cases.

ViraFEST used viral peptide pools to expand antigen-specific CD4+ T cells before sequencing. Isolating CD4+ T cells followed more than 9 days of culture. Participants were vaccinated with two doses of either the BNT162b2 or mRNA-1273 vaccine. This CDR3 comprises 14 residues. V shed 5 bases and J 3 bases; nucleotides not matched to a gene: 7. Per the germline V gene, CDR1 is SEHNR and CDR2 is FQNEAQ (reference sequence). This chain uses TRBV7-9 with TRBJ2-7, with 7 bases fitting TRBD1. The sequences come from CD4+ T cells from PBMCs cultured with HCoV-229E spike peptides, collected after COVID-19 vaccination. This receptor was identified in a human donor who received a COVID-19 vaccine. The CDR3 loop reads CASSITGDHYEQYF. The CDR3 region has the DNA TGTGCCAGCAGCATTACAGGGGACCACTACGAGCAGTACTTC. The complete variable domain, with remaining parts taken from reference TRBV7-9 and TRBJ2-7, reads DTGVSQNPRHKITKRGQNVTFRCDPISEHNRLYWYRQTLGQGPEFLTYFQNEAQLEKSRLLSDRFSAERPKGSFSTLEIQRTEQGDSAMYLCASSITGDHYEQYFGPGTRLTVT.